This T cell receptor (beta chain) is from a study of blood T cells in healthy people across ages. Sample-barcoded 5' priming and a J-beta primer mix drove a second PCR of 7 to 11 cycles. One entry per CDR3 protein, called by TCRdb with MiXCR from the 5' RACE reads. The repertoire has hundreds of thousands of distinct CDR3 sequences, 52% of them found once; the top ten carry about 13%. The junction had 2 bases not matched to a gene; V was cut back by 4 bases and J by 10 bases. Germline CDR1 reads SEHNR; CDR2 reads FQNEAQ (reference sequence). The CDR3 contains 11 residues. This clonotype was recorded only once.

The sequenced sample was blood. This TCR was sampled from an elderly woman in good health. The V and J genes are TRBV7-9 and TRBJ1-1; 8 nucleotides align to TRBD1. CDR3 loop: CASSYTGGAFF. In nucleotides, the CDR3 is TGTGCCAGCAGCTACACAGGGGGAGCTTTCTTT.